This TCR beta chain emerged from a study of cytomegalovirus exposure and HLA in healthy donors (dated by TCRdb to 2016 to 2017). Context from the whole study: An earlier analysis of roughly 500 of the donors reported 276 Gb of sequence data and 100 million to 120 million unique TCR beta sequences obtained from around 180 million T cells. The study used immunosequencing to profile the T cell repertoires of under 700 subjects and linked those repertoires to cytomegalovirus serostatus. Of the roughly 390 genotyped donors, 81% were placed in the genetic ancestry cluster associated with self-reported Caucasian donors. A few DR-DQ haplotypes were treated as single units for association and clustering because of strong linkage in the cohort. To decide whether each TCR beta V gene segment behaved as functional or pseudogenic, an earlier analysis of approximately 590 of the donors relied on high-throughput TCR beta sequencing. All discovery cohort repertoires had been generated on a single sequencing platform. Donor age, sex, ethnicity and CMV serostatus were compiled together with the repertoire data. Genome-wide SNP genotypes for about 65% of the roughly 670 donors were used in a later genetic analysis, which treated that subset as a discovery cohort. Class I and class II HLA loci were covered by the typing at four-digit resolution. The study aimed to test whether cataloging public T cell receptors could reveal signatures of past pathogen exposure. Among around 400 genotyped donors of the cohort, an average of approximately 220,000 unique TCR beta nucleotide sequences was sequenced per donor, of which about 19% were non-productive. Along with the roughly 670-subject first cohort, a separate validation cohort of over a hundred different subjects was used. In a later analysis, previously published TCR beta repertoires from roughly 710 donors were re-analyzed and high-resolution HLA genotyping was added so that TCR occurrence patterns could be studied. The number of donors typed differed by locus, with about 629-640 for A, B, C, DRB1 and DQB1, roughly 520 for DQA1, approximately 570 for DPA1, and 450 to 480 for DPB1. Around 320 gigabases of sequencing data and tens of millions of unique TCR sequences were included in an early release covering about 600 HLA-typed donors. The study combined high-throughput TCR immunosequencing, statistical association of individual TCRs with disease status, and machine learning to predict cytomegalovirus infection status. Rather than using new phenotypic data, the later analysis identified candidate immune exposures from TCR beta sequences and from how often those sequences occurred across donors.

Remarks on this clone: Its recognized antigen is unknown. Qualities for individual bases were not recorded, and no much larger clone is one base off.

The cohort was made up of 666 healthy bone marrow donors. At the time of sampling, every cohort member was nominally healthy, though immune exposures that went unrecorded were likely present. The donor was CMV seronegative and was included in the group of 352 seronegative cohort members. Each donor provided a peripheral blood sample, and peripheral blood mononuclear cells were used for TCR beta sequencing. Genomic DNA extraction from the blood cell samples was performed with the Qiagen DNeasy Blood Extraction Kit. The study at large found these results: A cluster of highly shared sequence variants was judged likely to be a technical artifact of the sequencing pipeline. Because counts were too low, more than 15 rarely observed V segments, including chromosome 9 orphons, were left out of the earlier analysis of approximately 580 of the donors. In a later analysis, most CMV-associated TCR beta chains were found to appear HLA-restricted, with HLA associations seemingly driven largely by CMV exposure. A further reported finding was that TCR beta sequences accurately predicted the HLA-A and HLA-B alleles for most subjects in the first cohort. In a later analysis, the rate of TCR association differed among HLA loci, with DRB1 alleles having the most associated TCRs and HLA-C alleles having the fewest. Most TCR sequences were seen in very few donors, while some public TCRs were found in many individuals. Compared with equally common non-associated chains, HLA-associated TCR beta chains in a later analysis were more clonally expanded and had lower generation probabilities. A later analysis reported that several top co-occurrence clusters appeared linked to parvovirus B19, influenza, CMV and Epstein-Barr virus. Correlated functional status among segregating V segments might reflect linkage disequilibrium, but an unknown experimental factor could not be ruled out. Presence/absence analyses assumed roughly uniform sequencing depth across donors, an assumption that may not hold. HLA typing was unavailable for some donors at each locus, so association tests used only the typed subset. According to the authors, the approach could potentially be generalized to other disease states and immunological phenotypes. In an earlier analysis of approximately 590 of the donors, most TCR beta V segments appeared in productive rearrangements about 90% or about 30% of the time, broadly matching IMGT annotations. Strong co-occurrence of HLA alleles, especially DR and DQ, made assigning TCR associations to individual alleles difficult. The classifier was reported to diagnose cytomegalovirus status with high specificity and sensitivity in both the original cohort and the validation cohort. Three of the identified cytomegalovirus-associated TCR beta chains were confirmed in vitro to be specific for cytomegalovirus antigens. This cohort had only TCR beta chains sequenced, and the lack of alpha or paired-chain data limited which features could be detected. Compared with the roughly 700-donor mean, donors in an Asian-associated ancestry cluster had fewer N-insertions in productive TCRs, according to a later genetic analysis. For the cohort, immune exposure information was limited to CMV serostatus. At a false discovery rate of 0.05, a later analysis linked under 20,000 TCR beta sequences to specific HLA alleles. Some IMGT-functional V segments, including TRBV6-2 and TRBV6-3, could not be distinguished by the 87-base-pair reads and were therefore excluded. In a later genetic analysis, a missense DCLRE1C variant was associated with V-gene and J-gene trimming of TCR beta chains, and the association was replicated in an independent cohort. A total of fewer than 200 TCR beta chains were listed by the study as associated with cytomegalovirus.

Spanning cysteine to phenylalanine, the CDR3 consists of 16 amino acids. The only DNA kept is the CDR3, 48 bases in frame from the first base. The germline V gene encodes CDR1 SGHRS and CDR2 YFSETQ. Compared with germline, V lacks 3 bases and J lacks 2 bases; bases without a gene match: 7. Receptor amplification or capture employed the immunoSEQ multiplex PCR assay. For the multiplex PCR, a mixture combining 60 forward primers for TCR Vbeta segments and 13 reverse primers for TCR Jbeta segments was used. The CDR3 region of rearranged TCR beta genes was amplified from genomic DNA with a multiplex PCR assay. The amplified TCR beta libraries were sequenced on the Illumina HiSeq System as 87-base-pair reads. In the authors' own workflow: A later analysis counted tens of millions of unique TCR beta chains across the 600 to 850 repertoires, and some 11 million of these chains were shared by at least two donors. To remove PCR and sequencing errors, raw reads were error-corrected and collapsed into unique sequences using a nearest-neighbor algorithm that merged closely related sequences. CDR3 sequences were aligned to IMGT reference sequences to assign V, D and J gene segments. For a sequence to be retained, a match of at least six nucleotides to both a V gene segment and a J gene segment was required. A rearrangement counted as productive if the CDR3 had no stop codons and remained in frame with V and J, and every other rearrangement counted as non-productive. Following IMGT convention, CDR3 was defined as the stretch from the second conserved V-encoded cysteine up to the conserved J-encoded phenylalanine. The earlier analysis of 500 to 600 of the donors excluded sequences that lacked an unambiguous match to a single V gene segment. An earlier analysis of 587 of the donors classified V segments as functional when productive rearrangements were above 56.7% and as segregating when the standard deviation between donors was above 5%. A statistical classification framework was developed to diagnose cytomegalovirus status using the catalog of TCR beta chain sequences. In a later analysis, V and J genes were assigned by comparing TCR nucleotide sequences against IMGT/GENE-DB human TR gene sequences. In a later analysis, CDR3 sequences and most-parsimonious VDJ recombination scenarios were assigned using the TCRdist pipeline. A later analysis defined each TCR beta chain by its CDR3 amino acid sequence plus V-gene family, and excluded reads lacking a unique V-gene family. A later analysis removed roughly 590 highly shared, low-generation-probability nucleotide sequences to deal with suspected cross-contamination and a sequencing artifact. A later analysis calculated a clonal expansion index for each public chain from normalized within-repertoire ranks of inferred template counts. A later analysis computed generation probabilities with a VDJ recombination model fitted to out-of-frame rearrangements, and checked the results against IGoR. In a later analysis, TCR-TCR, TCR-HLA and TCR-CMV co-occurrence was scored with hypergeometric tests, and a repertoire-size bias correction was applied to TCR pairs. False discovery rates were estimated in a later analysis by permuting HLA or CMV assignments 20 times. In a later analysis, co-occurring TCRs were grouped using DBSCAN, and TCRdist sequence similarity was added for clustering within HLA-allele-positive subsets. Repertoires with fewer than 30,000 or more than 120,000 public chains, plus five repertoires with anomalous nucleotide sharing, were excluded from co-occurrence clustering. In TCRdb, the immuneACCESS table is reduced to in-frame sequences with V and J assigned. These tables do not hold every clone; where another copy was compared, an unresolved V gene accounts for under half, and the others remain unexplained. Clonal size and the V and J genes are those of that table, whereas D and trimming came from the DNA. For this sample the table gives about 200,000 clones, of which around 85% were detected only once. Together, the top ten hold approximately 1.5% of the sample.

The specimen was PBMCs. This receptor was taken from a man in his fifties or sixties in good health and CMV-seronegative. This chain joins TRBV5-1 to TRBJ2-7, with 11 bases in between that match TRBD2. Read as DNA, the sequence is TGCGCCAGCAGCTACGGGACTAGCGGACCGACCTACGAGCAGTACTTC. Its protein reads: CASSYGTSGPTYEQYF.